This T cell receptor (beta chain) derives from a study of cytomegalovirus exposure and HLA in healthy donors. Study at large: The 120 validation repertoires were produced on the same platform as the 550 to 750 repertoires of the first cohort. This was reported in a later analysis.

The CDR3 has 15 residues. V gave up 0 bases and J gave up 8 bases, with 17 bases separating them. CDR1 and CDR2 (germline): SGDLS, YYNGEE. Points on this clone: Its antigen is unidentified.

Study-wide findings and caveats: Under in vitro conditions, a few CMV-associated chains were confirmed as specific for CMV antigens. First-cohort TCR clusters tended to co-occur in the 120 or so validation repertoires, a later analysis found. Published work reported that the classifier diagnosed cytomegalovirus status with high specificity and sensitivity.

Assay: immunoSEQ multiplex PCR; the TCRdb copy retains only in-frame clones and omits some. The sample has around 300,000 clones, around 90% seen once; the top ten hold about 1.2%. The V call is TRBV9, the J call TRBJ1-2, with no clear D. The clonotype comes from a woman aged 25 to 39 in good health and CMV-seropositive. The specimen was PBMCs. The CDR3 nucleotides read TGTGCCAGCAGCGTAGCTCCCTCCAGCTCGAGGGGCTACACCTTC. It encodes CASSVAPSSSRGYTF.